The text below deals with one T cell receptor beta chain. This clone came up once. No antigen is known for it. Per-base quality was not reported, and no clone a single base away is much larger than it. These data belong to a study of cytomegalovirus exposure and HLA in healthy donors (dated by TCRdb to 2016 to 2017). A note on the overall study: According to a later analysis, the 120 or so validation repertoires were produced on the same platform as the approximately 610 repertoires of the first cohort. To predict cytomegalovirus infection status, the study combined high-throughput TCR immunosequencing, statistical association of individual TCRs with disease status, and machine learning. Besides the first cohort of roughly 640 subjects, a separate validation cohort made up of over 95 different subjects was used. The study aimed to test whether signatures of past pathogen exposure could be identified by cataloging public T cell receptors.

The research as a whole found: In vitro tests confirmed that a few of the cytomegalovirus-associated TCR beta chains recognize cytomegalovirus antigens. The study gave a list of under 200 TCR beta chains associated with cytomegalovirus. Most TCR sequences were seen in very few donors, while some public TCRs were found in many individuals. It was suggested by the authors that the approach could potentially be generalized to other disease states and immunological phenotypes. The validation cohort had no HLA typing available for a later analysis, so co-occurrence within that cohort was assessed over all 120 or so repertoires. The classifier was reported to diagnose cytomegalovirus status with high specificity and sensitivity in both the original and validation cohorts. In a later analysis, TCRs clustered in the first cohort were found to also tend to co-occur in the roughly 120 validation repertoires, with approximately 95% of cluster scores above 0.

The library was produced with the immunoSEQ multiplex PCR assay. From the authors' description of their analysis: A statistical classification framework was built to diagnose cytomegalovirus status from the catalog of TCR beta chain sequences. Held by TCRdb, this immuneACCESS table contains in-frame sequences only and omits some clones. Under half of the omission traces to an unresolved V gene where checked; the cause of the rest is unknown. That table supplies the V and J calls and clone size; D and trimming were determined from the DNA. A total of approximately 270,000 clones appear in this sample, approximately 84% of them only once. The ten largest account for around 12% of the sample. There are 18 amino acids in the CDR3, from cysteine to phenylalanine inclusive. Here the CDR3 DNA is all that survives: 54 bases in frame from base 1. Clipping removes 0 bases from V and 4 bases from J, with 13 as the unmatched junction base count. From a lookup of the germline V gene, CDR1 and CDR2 are MNHNS and SASEGT.

Separate from the approximately 730-subject first cohort, the validation cohort of 95 to 150 subjects was the group to which the donors belonged. The receptor chain draws on TRBV6-1 and TRBJ2-7; 9 middle bases align to TRBD2. The sequence came from a man between 18 and 29 years old in good health and CMV-seropositive. The sequenced sample was PBMCs. The bases read TGTGCCAGCAGTGAAGCGCTTTTTCTAGCGGGACCCCTGTACGAGCAGTACTTC. The encoded protein is CASSEALFLAGPLYEQYF.